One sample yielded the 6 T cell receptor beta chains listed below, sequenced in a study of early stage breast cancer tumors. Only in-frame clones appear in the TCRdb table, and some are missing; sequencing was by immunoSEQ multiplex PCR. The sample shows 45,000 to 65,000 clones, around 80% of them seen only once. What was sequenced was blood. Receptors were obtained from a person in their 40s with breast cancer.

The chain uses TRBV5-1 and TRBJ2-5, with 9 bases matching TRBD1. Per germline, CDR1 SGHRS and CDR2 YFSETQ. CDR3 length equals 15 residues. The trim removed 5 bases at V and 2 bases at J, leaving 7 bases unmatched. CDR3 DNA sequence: TGCGCCAGCAGGGGAGGACAGGGGTTTCAAGAGACCCAGTACTTC. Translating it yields CASRGGQGFQETQYF. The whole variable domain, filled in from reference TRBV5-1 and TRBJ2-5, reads KAGVTQTPRYLIKTRGQQVTLSCSPISGHRSVSWYQQTPGQGLQFLFEYFSETQRNKGNFPGRFSGRQFSNSRSEMNVSTLELGDSALYLCASRGGQGFQETQYFGPGTRLLVL.

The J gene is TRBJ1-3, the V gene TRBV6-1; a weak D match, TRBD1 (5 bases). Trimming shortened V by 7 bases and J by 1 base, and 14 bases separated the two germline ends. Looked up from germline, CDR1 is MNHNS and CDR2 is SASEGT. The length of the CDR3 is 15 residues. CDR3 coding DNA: TGTGCCAGCACGGTTCTGGGGGGATCTGGAAACACCATATATTTT. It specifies CASTVLGGSGNTIYF.

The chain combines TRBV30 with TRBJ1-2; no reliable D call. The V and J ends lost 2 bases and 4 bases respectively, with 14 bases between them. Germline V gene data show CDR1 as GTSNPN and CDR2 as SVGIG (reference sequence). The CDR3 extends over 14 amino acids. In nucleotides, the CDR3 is TGTGCCTGGAGTAAAGCGAGTGTGTCCTATGGCTACACCTTC. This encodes CAWSKASVSYGYTF.

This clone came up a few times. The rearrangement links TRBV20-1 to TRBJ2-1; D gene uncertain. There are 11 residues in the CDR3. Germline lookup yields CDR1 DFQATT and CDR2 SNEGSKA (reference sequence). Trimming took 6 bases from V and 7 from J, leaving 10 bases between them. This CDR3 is CSAEQYNEQFF. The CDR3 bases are TGCAGTGCCGAGCAGTATAATGAGCAGTTCTTC.

The CDR3 DNA follows: TGTGCTAGTGGTCCTGAGGTAACGTCGCAGTACTTC. Protein: CASGPEVTSQYF. The chain couples TRBV12-5 to TRBJ2-7, with D unresolved. Trimming cost V 5 bases and J 9 bases, with 14 bases left between them. This CDR3 contains 12 residues. Germline lookup yields CDR1 LGHNT and CDR2 FRNRAP.

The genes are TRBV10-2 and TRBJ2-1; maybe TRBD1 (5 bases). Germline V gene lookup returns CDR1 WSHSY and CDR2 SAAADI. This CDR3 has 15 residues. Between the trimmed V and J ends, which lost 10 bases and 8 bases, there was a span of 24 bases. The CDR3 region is CATSVGPSFGDEQFF. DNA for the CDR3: TGCGCCACCTCTGTGGGGCCCTCATTTGGGGATGAGCAGTTCTTC.